Listed here are 3 T cell receptor beta chains from one sample, sequenced in a study of cytomegalovirus exposure and HLA in healthy donors. Both 60 Vbeta primers and 13 Jbeta primers went into the PCR. Assay: immunoSEQ multiplex PCR; the TCRdb copy retains only in-frame clones and omits some. The sample includes approximately 93,000 clones. Sequencing used PBMCs. The receptor source for this set is a woman in her twenties or thirties in good health and CMV-seronegative.

V and J are TRBV19 and TRBJ2-6; 9 bases are a match to TRBD1. In germline, CDR1 is LNHDA, CDR2 SQIVND (reference sequence). The CDR3 length is 18 residues. Germline trimming cut 7 bases from V and 0 bases from J; bases unmatched to any gene: 10. The DNA of the CDR3 is TGTGCCAGTACCCTCCGGGACAGGGCCTTCTCTGGGGCCAACGTCCTGACTTTC. Amino acids: CASTLRDRAFSGANVLTF.

The chain combines TRBV7-2 with TRBJ1-5; 8 nucleotides line up with TRBD1. Germline V gene sequence: CDR1 SGHTA, CDR2 FQGNSA. There are 16 residues in the CDR3. V shed 5 bases and J 9 bases; nucleotides not matched to a gene: 15. The CDR3 DNA reads TGTGCCAGCAGCATGGGGACAGGTGTTCCCGGATGGCCCCAGCATTTT. This gives the protein CASSMGTGVPGWPQHF.

This chain connects TRBV4-1 to TRBJ1-5; 10 bases are shared with TRBD1. Germline V gene sequence: CDR1 MGHRA, CDR2 YSYEKL. This CDR3 has 17 residues. After removal of 5 bases from V and 1 base from J, the junction contained 8 bases not matched to a gene. CDR3 sequence reads: CASSSPGQGLSNQPQHF. CDR3 DNA sequence: TGCGCCAGCAGCTCACCGGGACAGGGGCTAAGCAATCAGCCCCAGCATTTT.